This T cell receptor (beta chain) derives from a study of cytomegalovirus exposure and HLA in healthy donors. For the study at large: In a later analysis, it was reported that the approximately 110 validation repertoires had been produced on the same platform as the 600 to 850 repertoires belonging to the first cohort.

This table comes from immunoSEQ multiplex PCR, and its TCRdb copy is limited to in-frame clones, with some not included. The table records 150,000 to 170,000 clones, around 84% of them present only once. Concerning this clone: Its antigen is not known.

J lost 3 bases, V lost 3 bases, and 10 bases had no gene match. Germline values: CDR1 SEHNR, CDR2 FQNEAQ (reference sequence). The CDR3 loop spans 16 amino acids. Study results and limitations: Three CMV-associated chains were confirmed in vitro to be specific for CMV antigens. A classifier reportedly called cytomegalovirus status with high sensitivity and specificity.

The origin of this receptor is a human donor in good health. Sequencing was done on a sample of PBMCs. The V and J genes are TRBV7-9 and TRBJ2-7, with 8 bases lining up with TRBD2. The CDR3 loop reads CASSFFGLGGDYEQYF. Written as DNA, the CDR3 is TGTGCCAGCAGCTTTTTTGGGCTCGGGGGGGACTACGAGCAGTACTTC.